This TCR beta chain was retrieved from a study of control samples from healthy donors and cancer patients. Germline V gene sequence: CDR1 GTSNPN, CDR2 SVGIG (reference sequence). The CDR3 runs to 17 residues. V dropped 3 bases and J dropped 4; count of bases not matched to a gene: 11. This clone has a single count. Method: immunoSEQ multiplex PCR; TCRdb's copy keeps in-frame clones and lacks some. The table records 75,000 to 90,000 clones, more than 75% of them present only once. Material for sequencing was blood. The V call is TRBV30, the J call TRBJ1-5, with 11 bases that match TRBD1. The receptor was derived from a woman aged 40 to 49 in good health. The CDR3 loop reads CAWRRTGGSVRNQPQHF. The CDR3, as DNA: TGTGCCTGGAGGAGGACAGGGGGCTCGGTTAGAAATCAGCCCCAGCATTTT.